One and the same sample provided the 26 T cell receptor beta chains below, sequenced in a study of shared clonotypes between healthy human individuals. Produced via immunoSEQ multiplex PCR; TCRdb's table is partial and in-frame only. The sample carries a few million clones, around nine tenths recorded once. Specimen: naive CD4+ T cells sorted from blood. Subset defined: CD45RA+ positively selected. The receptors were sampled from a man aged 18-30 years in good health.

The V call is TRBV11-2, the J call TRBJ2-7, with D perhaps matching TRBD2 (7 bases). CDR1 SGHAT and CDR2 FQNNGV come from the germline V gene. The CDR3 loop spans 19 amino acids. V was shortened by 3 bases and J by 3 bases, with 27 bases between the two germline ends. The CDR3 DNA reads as TGTGCCAGCAGCTTCCGCGTTAGGAGGGGGTCCGGGACTAACTACGAGCAGTACTTC. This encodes CASSFRVRRGSGTNYEQYF.

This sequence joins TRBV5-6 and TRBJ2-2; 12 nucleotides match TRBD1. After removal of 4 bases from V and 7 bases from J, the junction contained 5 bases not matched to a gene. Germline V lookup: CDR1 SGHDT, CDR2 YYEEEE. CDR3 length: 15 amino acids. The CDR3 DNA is TGTGCCAGCAGCCCGGGGACAGGGGGCATCGGGGAGCTGTTTTTT. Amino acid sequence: CASSPGTGGIGELFF.

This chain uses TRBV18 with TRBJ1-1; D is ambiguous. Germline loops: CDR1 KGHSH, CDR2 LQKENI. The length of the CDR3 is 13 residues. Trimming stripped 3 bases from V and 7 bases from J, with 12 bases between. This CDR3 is CASSPLEGFEAFF. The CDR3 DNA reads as TGTGCCAGCTCACCCTTGGAGGGCTTTGAAGCTTTCTTT.

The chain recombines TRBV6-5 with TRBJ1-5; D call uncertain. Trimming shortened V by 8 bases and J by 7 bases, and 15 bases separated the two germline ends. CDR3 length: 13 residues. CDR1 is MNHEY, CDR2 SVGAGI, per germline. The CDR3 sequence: CASHGRGGQPQHF. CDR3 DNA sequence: TGTGCCAGCCATGGACGCGGCGGGCAGCCCCAGCATTTT.

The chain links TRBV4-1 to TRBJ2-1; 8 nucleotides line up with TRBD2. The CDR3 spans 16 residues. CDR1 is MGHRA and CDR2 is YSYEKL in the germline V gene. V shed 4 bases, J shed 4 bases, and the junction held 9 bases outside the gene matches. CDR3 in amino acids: CASSRNPGLEYNEQFF. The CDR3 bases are TGCGCCAGCAGCCGGAATCCGGGACTAGAGTACAATGAGCAGTTCTTC.

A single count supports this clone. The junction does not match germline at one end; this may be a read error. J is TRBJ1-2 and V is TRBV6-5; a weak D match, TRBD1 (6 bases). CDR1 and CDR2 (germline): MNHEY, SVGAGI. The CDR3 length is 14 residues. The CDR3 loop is CACRGGALSYGYTF. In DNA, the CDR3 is TGTGCCTGCAGAGGGGGGGCGCTTTCCTATGGCTACACCTTC.

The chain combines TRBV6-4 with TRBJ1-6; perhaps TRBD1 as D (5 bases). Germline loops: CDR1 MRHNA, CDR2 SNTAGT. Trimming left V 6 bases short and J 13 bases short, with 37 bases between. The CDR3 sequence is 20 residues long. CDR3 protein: CASRSSAAFESEGRDPPLHF. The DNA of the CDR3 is TGTGCCAGCAGGAGTTCGGCAGCCTTTGAATCCGAGGGTCGGGACCCCCCCCTCCACTTT.

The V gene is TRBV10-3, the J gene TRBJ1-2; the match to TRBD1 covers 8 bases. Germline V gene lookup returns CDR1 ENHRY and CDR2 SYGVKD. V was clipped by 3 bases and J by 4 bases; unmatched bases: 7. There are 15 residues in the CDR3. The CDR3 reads CAISDLDRGGYGYTF. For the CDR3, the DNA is TGTGCCATCAGTGACCTTGACAGGGGAGGCTATGGCTACACCTTC.

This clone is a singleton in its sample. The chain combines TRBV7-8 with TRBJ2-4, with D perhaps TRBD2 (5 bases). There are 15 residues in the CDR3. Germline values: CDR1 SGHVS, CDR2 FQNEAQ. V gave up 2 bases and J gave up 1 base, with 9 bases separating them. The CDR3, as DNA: TGTGCCAGCAGCTTACCGGGGTTGGCCAAAAACATTCAGTACTTC. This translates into CASSLPGLAKNIQYF.

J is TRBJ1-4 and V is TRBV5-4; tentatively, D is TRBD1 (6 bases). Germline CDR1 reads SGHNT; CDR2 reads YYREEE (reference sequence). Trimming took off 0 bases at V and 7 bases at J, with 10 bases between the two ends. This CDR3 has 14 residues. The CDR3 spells CASSLEGGGEKLFF. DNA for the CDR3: TGTGCCAGCAGCTTGGAAGGGGGGGGTGAAAAACTGTTTTTT.

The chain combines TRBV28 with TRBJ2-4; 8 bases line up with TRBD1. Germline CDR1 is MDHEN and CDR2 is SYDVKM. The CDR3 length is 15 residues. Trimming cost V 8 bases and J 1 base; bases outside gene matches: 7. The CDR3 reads CASSDRGFAKNIQYF. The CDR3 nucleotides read TGTGCCAGCTCTGACAGGGGATTTGCCAAAAACATTCAGTACTTC. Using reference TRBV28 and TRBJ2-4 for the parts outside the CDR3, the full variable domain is DVKVTQSSRYLVKRTGEKVFLECVQDMDHENMFWYRQDPGLGLRLIYFSYDVKMKEKGDIPEGYSVSREKKERFSLILESASTNQTSMYLCASSDRGFAKNIQYFGAGTRLSVL.

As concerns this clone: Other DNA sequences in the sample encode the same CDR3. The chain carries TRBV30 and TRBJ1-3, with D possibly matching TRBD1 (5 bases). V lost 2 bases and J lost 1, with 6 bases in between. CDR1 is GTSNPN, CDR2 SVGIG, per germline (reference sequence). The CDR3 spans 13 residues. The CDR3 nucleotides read TGTGCCTGGAGTTGGGGGTCTGGAAACACCATATATTTT. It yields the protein CAWSWGSGNTIYF.

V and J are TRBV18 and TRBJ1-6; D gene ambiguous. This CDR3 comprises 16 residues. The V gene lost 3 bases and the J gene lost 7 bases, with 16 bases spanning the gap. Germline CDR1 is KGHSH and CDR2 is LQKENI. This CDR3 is CASSPFNQPGNSPLHF. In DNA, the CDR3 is TGTGCCAGCTCACCTTTCAATCAACCGGGGAATTCACCCCTCCACTTT.

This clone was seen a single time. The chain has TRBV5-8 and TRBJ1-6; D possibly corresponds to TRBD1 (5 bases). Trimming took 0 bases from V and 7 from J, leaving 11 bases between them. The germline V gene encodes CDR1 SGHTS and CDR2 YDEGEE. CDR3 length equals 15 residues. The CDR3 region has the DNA TGTGCCAGCAGCTTGGGGGGCCGTAAGAATTCACCCCTCCACTTT. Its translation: CASSLGGRKNSPLHF.

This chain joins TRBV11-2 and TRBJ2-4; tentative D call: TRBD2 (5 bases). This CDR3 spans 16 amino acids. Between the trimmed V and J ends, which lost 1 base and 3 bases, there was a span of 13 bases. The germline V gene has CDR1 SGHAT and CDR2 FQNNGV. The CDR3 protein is CASSLGASGSKNIQYF. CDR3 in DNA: TGTGCCAGCAGCTTAGGGGCCAGCGGAAGCAAAAACATTCAGTACTTC. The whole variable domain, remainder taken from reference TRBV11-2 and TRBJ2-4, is EAGVAQSPRYKIIEKRQSVAFWCNPISGHATLYWYQQILGQGPKLLIQFQNNGVVDDSQLPKDRFSAERLKGVDSTLKIQPAKLEDSAVYLCASSLGASGSKNIQYFGAGTRLSVL.

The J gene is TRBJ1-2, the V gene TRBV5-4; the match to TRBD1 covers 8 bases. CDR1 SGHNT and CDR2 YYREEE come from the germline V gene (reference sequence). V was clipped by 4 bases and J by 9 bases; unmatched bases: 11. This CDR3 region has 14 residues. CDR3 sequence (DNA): TGTGCCAGCAGCACCAGGACAGGGTGGGGAAGCTACACCTTC. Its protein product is CASSTRTGWGSYTF.

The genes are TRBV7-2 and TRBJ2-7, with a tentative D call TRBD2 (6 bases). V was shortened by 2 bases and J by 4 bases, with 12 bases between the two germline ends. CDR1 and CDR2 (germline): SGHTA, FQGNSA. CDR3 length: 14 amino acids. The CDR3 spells CASSLTGSGYEQYF. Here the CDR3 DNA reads TGTGCCAGCAGCTTAACCGGGAGTGGGTACGAGCAGTACTTC.

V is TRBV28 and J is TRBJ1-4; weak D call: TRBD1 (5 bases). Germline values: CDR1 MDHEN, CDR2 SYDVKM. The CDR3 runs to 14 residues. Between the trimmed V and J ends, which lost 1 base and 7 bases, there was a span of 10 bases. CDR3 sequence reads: CASSLSGGVEKLFF. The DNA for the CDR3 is TGTGCCAGCAGTTTATCGGGGGGGGTTGAAAAACTGTTTTTT.

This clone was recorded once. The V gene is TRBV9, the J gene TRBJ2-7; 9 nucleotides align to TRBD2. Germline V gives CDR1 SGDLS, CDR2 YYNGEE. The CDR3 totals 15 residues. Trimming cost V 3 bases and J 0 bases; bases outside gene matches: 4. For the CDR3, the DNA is TGTGCCAGCAGCGCCCTAGCGGGACACTCCTACGAGCAGTACTTC. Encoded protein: CASSALAGHSYEQYF.

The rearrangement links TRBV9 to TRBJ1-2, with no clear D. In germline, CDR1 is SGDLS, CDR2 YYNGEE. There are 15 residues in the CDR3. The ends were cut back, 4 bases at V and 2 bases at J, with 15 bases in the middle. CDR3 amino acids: CASSPRPTGNYGYTF. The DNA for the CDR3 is TGTGCCAGCAGCCCTCGGCCGACGGGGAACTATGGCTACACCTTC.

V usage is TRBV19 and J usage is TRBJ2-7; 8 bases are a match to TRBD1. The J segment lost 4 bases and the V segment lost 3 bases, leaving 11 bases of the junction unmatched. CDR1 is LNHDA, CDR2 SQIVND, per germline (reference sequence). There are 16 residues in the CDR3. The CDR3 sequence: CASSIAGTGLKYEQYF. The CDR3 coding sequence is TGTGCCAGTAGTATCGCTGGGACAGGATTAAAATACGAGCAGTACTTC.

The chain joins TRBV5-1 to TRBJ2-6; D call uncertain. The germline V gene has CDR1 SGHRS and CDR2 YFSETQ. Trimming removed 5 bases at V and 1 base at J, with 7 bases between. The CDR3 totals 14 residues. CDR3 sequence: CASRGLSGANVLTF. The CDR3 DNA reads TGCGCCAGCAGAGGCCTATCTGGGGCCAACGTCCTGACTTTC.

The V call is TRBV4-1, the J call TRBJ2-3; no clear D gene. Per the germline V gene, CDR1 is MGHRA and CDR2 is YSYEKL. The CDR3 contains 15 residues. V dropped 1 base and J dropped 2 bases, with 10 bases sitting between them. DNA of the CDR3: TGCGCCAGCAGCCAAGTCGGAACCTACACAGATACGCAGTATTTT. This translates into CASSQVGTYTDTQYF.

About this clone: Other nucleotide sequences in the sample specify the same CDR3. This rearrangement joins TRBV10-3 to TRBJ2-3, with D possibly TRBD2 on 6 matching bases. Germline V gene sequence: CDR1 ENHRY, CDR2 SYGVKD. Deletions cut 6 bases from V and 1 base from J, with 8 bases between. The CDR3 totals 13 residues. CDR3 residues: CAIRGGGTDTQYF. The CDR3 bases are TGTGCCATCAGGGGCGGGGGCACAGATACGCAGTATTTT.

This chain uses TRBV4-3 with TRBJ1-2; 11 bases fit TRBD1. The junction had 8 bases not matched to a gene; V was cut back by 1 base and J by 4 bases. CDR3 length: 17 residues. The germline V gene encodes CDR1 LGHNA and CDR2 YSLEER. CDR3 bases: TGCGCCAGCAGCCAAGGATTAGGACAGGGGGCGACCTATGGCTACACCTTC. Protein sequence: CASSQGLGQGATYGYTF.

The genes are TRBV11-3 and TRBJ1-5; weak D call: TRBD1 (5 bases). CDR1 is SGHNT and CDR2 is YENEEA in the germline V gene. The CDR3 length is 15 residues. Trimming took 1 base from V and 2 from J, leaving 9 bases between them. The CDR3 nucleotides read TGTGCCAGCAGCTTAGGGGGCACGGGCAATCAGCCCCAGCATTTT. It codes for CASSLGGTGNQPQHF.